The T cell receptor beta chain described here comes from a study of siplizumab effects on memory and regulatory T cells. Whole-study findings and limits: Proliferating clones, CD4+ or CD8+, lacked an assignable naive or memory phenotype in roughly 80-95% of cases. Siplizumab produced a significant drop in alloreactive sequences attributable to unstimulated CD4+ memory cells. The diversity of naive T cells seemed greater than that of memory cells, and their alloresponse contribution seemed major.

Comments on this clone: The antigen remains unidentified.

Assay: immunoSEQ multiplex PCR; the TCRdb copy retains only in-frame clones and omits some. The repertoire holds approximately 120,000 clones, roughly 94% seen once, with 0.75% in the top ten. Germline CDR1 SGHTA, CDR2 FQGNSA. The V end lost 2 bases, the J end lost 7 bases, and 17 bases lay between the germline ends. The CDR3 totals 15 residues. V is TRBV7-2 and J is TRBJ2-5; D call uncertain. Specimen: Tregs sorted from blood. This receptor was identified in a human donor in good health. DNA of the CDR3: TGTGCCAGCAGCTTACAACACGGCCTTACGGGGACCCAGTACTTC. This codes for CASSLQHGLTGTQYF.